Presented here are 7 T cell receptor beta chains from one specimen sequenced in a study of Ad26.COV2.S vaccination and SARS-CoV-2 variants (dated by TCRdb to the early 2020s). Per the publication, the treatment or condition label means: 15 to 20 received Ad26.COV2.S at low or high dose, single or two shots; about five received placebo; per-sample allocation not given. For vaccine and placebo recipients, repertoires were sequenced using samples collected on day 63 after the first injection. Library prep was done by the immunoSEQ multiplex PCR assay. The source is immuneACCESS, and TCRdb retained only in-frame sequences with V and J called. Part of the clones is not carried over; for the studies checked, unresolved V genes explain less than half of this, and the remainder is unexplained. A total of roughly 680,000 clones appear in this sample, 80% to 90% of them only once. The ten largest clones take up approximately 1.5% of the sample.

The source was peripheral blood, collected in a trial of Ad26.COV2.S vaccine versus placebo. Receptors originate from a person between 18 and 65 years old who received the Ad26.COV2.S COVID-19 vaccine or a placebo.

The chain combines TRBV4-2 with TRBJ1-1; D not certain. Germline assignment: CDR1 LGHNA and CDR2 YNFKEQ. With 0 bases removed from V and 4 bases from J, the gap between germline ends came to 12 bases. The CDR3 length is 15 residues. The CDR3 coding sequence is TGTGCCAGCAGCCAAGATCCAGACCCCCTCACTGAAGCTTTCTTT. As protein: CASSQDPDPLTEAFF.

The count of this clone is one. The V call is TRBV4-3, the J call TRBJ1-1; TRBD1 is a possible D gene (5 bases). There are 15 residues in the CDR3. CDR1 is LGHNA and CDR2 is YSLEER in the germline V gene. Trimming left V 2 bases short and J 1 base short, with 11 bases between. In DNA, the CDR3 is TGCGCCAGCAGCCAATTTGGAAGGGGGAACACTGAAGCTTTCTTT. Translating gives CASSQFGRGNTEAFF.

The genes are TRBV2 and TRBJ2-7, with TRBD2 as a possible D gene (6 bases). The V gene's germline CDR1 is SNHLY and CDR2 FYNNEI. Between the trimmed V and J ends, which lost 6 bases and 3 bases, there was a span of 9 bases. The CDR3 is 12 amino acids. CDR3 nucleotides: TGTGCCAGCAGCCTTAGCGGCTACGAGCAGTACTTC. The encoded protein is CASSLSGYEQYF. Combining the CDR3 with reference TRBV2 and TRBJ2-7 gives the whole variable domain EPEVTQTPSHQVTQMGQEVILRCVPISNHLYFYWYRQILGQKVEFLVSFYNNEISEKSEIFDDQFSVERPDGSNFTLKIRSTKLEDSAMYFCASSLSGYEQYFGPGTRLTVT.

The chain couples TRBV2 to TRBJ2-2; no firm D call. The CDR3 covers 13 residues. Trimming shortened V by 5 bases and J by 8 bases, and 12 bases separated the two germline ends. From germline, CDR1 is SNHLY and CDR2 FYNNEI. The CDR3 nucleotides are TGTGCCAGCAGTACGCGAACACCGGGGGAGCTGTTTTTT. Amino acids: CASSTRTPGELFF.

This clone was recorded only once. The chain is built from TRBV9 and TRBJ2-5; D possibly matches TRBD1 or TRBD2 (5 bases each). Germline CDR1 SGDLS, CDR2 YYNGEE. The V gene lost 0 bases and the J gene lost 4 bases, with 16 bases spanning the gap. This CDR3 spans 16 amino acids. The CDR3 region is CASSVGPGTVIETQYF. DNA for the CDR3: TGTGCCAGCAGCGTAGGACCCGGGACGGTAATAGAGACCCAGTACTTC.

This clone has just one count. The rearrangement links TRBV9 to TRBJ2-2, with 9 bases identical to TRBD1. Germline CDR1 reads SGDLS; CDR2 reads YYNGEE. The CDR3 is made up of 15 amino acids. Trimming at V came to 3 bases and at J to 2 bases, leaving 2 bases not matched to a gene. The CDR3 coding sequence is TGTGCCAGCAGCGGGGGACAGGGCAACACCGGGGAGCTGTTTTTT. Translation gives CASSGGQGNTGELFF.

The rearrangement uses TRBV5-4 and TRBJ2-1; TRBD1 agrees at 8 bases. The V and J ends lost 4 bases and 6 bases, in that order; junction bases with no gene match: 9. CDR1 and CDR2 (germline): SGHNT, YYREEE (reference sequence). The CDR3 has 15 amino acids. For the CDR3, the DNA is TGTGCCAGCAGCCCCGCGCAGGGGGCCGTCAATGAGCAGTTCTTC. It translates to CASSPAQGAVNEQFF.